Listed below are T cell receptor beta chains from one sample, sequenced in a study of monozygotic twins with cystic fibrosis. TCRdb's table, derived via immunoSEQ multiplex PCR, lists solely in-frame clones and lacks some. The sample has some 30,000 clones; approximately 92% are singletons. The material sequenced was blood. Receptors originate from a girl aged 2 to 10 with cystic fibrosis. Both conserved end residues are part of each CDR3. Each record gives: V gene, J gene, clone size, D gene, CDR3 protein, CDR3 DNA. The D gene is left open where the match is weak. A clone size is listed for some rows: how often the clone was seen (once, few, many), or a class if it is expanded.

>TRBV11-2|TRBJ2-7|NA|NA
CASSFSGYEQYF
TGTGCCAGCAGCTTCTCTGGGTACGAGCAGTACTTC
>TRBV7-9|TRBJ2-3|NA|TRBD2
CASSLLISGSLTDTQYF
TGTGCCAGCAGCTTACTTATTAGCGGGAGCTTAACAGATACGCAGTATTTT
>TRBV5-1|TRBJ2-7|once|TRBD1
CASSWGQAQYF
TGCGCCAGCAGCTGGGGACAGGCTCAGTACTTC
>TRBV13|TRBJ1-3|once|NA
CASSRQSSGNTIYF
TGTGCCAGCAGCCGACAGAGCTCTGGAAACACCATATATTTT
>TRBV4-3|TRBJ1-3|NA|NA
CASSQVPQGHMANTIYF
TGCGCCAGCAGCCAAGTTCCCCAGGGGCATATGGCAAACACCATATATTTT
>TRBV7-9|TRBJ2-1|once|TRBD1
CASSGTDSLDEQFF
TGTGCCAGCAGCGGGACAGACTCGTTAGATGAGCAGTTCTTC
>TRBV19|TRBJ2-7|NA|TRBD1
CATSTGTPYEQYF
TGTGCCACCTCGACAGGGACCCCCTACGAGCAGTACTTC
>TRBV19|TRBJ1-5|NA|NA
CASRSGGSQPQHF
TGTGCCAGTAGGTCGGGGGGTTCTCAGCCCCAGCATTTT
>TRBV2|TRBJ2-2|NA|NA
CASSYITGELFF
TGTGCCAGCAGTTACATAACCGGGGAGCTGTTTTTT
>TRBV5-1|TRBJ2-2|NA|NA
CASSLRGSTYFSNTGELFF
TGCGCCAGCAGCTTGAGGGGTAGCACCTATTTTTCGAACACCGGGGAGCTGTTTTTT
>TRBV5-6|TRBJ2-4|NA|NA
CASSESMDIQYF
TGTGCCAGCAGCGAGTCAATGGACATTCAGTACTTC
>TRBV5-6|TRBJ2-3|NA|NA
CASSSSGSFFTDTQYF
TGTGCCAGCAGCTCAAGTGGTAGCTTTTTTACAGATACGCAGTATTTT
>TRBV6-5|TRBJ2-5|NA|TRBD2
CAIHPAGSQETQYF
TGTGCCATTCATCCAGCGGGAAGCCAAGAGACCCAGTACTTC
>TRBV20-1|TRBJ2-5|NA|NA
CSARVRETQYF
TGCAGTGCTAGAGTGCGGGAGACCCAGTACTTC
>TRBV6-5|TRBJ1-1|NA|TRBD1
CASSYQDRGVTEAFF
TGTGCCAGCAGTTATCAGGACAGGGGGGTTACTGAAGCTTTCTTT
>TRBV5-6|TRBJ1-2|NA|NA
CASSSGHPVGGYTF
TGTGCCAGCAGCTCGGGACACCCCGTTGGGGGCTACACCTTC
>TRBV10-3|TRBJ2-3|NA|NA
CAISERTTDTQYF
TGTGCCATCAGTGAAAGGACTACGGATACGCAGTATTTT
>TRBV30|TRBJ2-4|NA|NA
CAWGRDGGHKNIQYF
TGTGCCTGGGGCCGGGACGGAGGCCATAAAAACATTCAGTACTTC
>TRBV7-2|TRBJ1-2|once|NA
CASSLDEVYGYTF
TGTGCCAGCAGCTTAGACGAGGTATATGGCTACACCTTC
>TRBV27|TRBJ1-5|NA|TRBD1
CATRQGLNQPQHF
TGTGCCACCCGACAGGGGCTCAATCAGCCCCAGCATTTT
>TRBV7-8|TRBJ1-3|NA|TRBD1
CASSLRDSGGNTIYF
TGTGCCAGCAGTCTCAGGGACAGCGGTGGAAACACCATATATTTT
>TRBV2|TRBJ2-5|NA|NA
CASYPGPGGTQYF
TGTGCCAGTTACCCGGGACCCGGGGGGACCCAGTACTTC
>TRBV6-1|TRBJ1-1|NA|TRBD1
CASSEGTGVTEAFF
TGTGCCAGCAGTGAAGGTACAGGGGTTACTGAAGCTTTCTTT
>TRBV2|TRBJ1-3|NA|NA
CASRGRLSGNTIYF
TGTGCCAGCAGGGGACGGCTCTCTGGAAACACCATATATTTT
>TRBV6-5|TRBJ2-1|NA|TRBD2
CASSRAGASYNEQFF
TGTGCCAGCAGTCGAGCGGGGGCCTCCTACAATGAGCAGTTCTTC
>TRBV6-1|TRBJ2-1|once|TRBD2
CASSKLAGGDNEQFF
TGTGCCAGCAGTAAATTAGCGGGGGGGGACAATGAGCAGTTCTTC
>TRBV30|TRBJ1-3|NA|NA
CAWRASGGPSGNTIYF
TGTGCCTGGAGGGCGTCGGGGGGACCATCTGGAAACACCATATATTTT
>TRBV29-1|TRBJ1-2|NA|NA
CSVERGGGYTF
TGCAGCGTTGAACGAGGGGGAGGCTACACCTTC
>TRBV6-5|TRBJ1-4|NA|TRBD1
CASTQDRTNEKLFF
TGTGCCAGCACCCAGGACAGGACTAATGAAAAACTGTTTTTT
>TRBV4-2|TRBJ2-5|NA|NA
CASSQDHRGETQYF
TGTGCCAGCAGCCAAGACCACCGCGGAGAGACCCAGTACTTC
>TRBV7-9|TRBJ2-5|once|TRBD2
CASSSRGLVQETQYF
TGTGCCAGCAGCTCACGTGGACTAGTCCAAGAGACCCAGTACTTC
>TRBV6-5|TRBJ1-1|NA|NA
CASSYSMNTEAFF
TGTGCCAGCAGTTACAGTATGAACACTGAAGCTTTCTTT
>TRBV28|TRBJ1-5|few|TRBD1
CATNLQGRKPQHF
TGTGCCACCAACTTACAGGGGAGGAAGCCCCAGCATTTT
>TRBV6-5|TRBJ1-1|NA|NA
CASSYSAGNTEAFF
TGTGCCAGCAGTTACTCCGCGGGAAATACTGAAGCTTTCTTT
>TRBV10-3|TRBJ1-5|NA|TRBD1
CAISKQGAAEPQHF
TGTGCCATCAGTAAACAGGGGGCGGCGGAGCCCCAGCATTTT
>TRBV18|TRBJ2-5|NA|NA
CASSLDPQETQYF
TGTGCCAGCTCACTGGATCCCCAAGAGACCCAGTACTTC
>TRBV15|TRBJ1-1|NA|NA
CATSRETGNTEAFF
TGTGCCACCAGCAGAGAGACGGGCAACACTGAAGCTTTCTTT
>TRBV5-1|TRBJ2-1|NA|TRBD2
CASSPDFALAGPPQSSYNEQFF
TGCGCCAGCAGCCCGGACTTTGCACTAGCGGGTCCCCCCCAAAGCTCCTACAATGAGCAGTTCTTC
>TRBV5-1|TRBJ1-2|NA|NA
CASSSIDGYGYTF
TGCGCCAGCAGCTCCATAGACGGCTATGGCTACACCTTC
>TRBV30|TRBJ1-5|NA|NA
CAWSHTGLSNQPQHF
TGTGCCTGGAGTCACACGGGATTAAGCAATCAGCCCCAGCATTTT
>TRBV5-6|TRBJ2-7|NA|NA
CASSLGTEGHNEQYF
TGTGCCAGCAGCCTGGGGACGGAGGGACACAACGAGCAGTACTTC
>TRBV7-2|TRBJ1-1|NA|NA
CASSFGGLEAFF
TGTGCCAGCAGCTTTGGGGGGCTTGAAGCTTTCTTT
>TRBV29-1|TRBJ2-3|NA|NA
CSGTSRDTQYF
TGCAGCGGGACCTCACGGGATACGCAGTATTTT
>TRBV15|TRBJ2-3|NA|TRBD1
CATSRTGGRKDTQYF
TGTGCCACCAGCAGGACAGGGGGCCGGAAAGATACGCAGTATTTT